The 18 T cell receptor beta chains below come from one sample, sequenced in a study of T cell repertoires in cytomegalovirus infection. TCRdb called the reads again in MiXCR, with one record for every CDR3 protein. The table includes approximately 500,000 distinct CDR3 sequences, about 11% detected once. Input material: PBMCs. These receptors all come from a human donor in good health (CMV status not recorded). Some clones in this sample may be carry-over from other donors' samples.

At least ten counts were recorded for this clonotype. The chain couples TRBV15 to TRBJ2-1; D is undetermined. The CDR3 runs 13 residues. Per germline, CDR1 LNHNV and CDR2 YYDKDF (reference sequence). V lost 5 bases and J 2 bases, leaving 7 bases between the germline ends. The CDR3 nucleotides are TGTGCCACCAGCTCGCAGACCTACAATGAGCAGTTCTTC. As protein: CATSSQTYNEQFF.

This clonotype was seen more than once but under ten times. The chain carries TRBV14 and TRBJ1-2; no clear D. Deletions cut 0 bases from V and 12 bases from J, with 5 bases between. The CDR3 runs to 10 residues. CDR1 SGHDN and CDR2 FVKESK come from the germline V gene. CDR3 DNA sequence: TGTGCCAGCAGCCAAGAAGTGAACACCTTC. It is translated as CASSQEVNTF.

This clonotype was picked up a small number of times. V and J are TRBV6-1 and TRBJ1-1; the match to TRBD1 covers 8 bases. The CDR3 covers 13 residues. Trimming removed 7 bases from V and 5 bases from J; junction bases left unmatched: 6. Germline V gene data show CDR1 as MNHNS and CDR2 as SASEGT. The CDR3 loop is CASIWTGSTEAFF. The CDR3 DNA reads TGTGCCAGCATTTGGACAGGGTCTACTGAAGCTTTCTTT.

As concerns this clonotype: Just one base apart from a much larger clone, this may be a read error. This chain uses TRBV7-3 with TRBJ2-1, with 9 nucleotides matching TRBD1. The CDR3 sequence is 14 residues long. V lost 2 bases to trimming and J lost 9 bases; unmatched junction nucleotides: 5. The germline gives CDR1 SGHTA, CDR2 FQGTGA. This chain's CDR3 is CASSLYRGQGEQFF. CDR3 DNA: TGTGCCAGCAGCTTATACAGGGGGCAAGGTGAGCAGTTCTTC.

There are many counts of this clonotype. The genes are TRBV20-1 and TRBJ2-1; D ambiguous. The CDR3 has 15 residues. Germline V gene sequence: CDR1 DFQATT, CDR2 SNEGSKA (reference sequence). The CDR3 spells CSVPGPTGSYNEQFF. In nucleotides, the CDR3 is TGCAGCGTCCCCGGCCCCACGGGTTCCTACAATGAGCAGTTCTTC.

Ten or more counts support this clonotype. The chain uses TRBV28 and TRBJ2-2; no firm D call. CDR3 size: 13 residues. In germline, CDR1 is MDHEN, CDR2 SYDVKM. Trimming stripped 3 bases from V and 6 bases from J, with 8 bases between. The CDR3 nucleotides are TGTGCCAGCAGTTTCCCCGGCGCCGGGGAGCTGTTTTTT. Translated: CASSFPGAGELFF.

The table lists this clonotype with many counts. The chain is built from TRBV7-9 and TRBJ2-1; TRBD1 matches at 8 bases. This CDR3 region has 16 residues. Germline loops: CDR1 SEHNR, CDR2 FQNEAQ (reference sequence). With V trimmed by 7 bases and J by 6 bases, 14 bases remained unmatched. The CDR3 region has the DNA TGTGCCAGCATCGGAGCCGGGACAGGTGAACTCAATGAGCAGTTCTTC. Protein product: CASIGAGTGELNEQFF.

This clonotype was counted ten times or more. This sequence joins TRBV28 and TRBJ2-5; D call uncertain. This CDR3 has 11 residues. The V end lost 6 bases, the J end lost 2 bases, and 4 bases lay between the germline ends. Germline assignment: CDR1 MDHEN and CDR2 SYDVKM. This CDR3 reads CASRRQETQYF. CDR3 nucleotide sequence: TGTGCCAGCAGGAGGCAAGAGACCCAGTACTTC.

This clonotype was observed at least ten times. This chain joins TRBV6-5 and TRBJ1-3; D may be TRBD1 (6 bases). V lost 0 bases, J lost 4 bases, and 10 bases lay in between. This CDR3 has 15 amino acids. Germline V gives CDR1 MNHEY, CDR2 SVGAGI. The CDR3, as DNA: TGTGCCAGCAGTTACTCCTCAGGGACAGGAAACACCATATATTTT. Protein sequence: CASSYSSGTGNTIYF.

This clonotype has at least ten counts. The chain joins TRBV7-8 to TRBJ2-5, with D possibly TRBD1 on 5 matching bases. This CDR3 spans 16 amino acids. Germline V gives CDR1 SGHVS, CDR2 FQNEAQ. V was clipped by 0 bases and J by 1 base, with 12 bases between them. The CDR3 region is CASSLAQGRRQETQYF. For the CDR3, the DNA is TGTGCCAGCAGCTTAGCGCAGGGCAGGCGCCAAGAGACCCAGTACTTC.

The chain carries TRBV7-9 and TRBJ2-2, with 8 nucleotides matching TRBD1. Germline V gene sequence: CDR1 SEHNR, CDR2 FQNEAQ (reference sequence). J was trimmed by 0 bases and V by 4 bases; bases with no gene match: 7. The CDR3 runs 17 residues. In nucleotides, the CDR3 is TGTGCCAGCAGCTCCTCCGACAGGGGTCCGAACACCGGGGAGCTGTTTTTT. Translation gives CASSSSDRGPNTGELFF.

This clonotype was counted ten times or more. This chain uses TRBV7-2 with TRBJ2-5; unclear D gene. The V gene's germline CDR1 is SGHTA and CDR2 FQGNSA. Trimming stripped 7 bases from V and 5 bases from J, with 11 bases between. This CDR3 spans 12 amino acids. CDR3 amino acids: CASTPPRETQYF. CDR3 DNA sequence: TGTGCCAGCACTCCACCTAGGGAGACCCAGTACTTC. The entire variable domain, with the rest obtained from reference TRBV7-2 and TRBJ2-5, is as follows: GAGVSQSPSNKVTEKGKDVELRCDPISGHTALYWYRQSLGQGLEFLIYFQGNSAPDKSGLPSDRFSAERTGGSVSTLTIQRTQQEDSAVYLCASTPPRETQYFGPGTRLLVL.

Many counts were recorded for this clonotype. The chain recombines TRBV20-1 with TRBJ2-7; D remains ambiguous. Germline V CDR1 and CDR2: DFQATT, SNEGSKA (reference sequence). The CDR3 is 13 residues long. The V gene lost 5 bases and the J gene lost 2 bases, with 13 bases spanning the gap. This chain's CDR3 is CSAEFQATYEQYF. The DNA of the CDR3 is TGCAGTGCTGAATTCCAGGCTACCTACGAGCAGTACTTC.

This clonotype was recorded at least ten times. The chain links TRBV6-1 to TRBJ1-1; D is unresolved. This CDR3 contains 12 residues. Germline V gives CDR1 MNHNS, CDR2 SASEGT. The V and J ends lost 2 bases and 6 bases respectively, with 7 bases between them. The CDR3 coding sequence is TGTGCCAGCAGTGAAATCCGGGCTGAAGCTTTCTTT. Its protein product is CASSEIRAEAFF.

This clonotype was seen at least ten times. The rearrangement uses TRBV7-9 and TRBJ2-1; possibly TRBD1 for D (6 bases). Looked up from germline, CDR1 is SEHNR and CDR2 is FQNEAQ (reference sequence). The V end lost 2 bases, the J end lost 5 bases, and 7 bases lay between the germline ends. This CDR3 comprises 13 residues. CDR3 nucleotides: TGTGCCAGCAGCTTACAGGGGAACAATGAGCAGTTCTTC. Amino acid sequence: CASSLQGNNEQFF.

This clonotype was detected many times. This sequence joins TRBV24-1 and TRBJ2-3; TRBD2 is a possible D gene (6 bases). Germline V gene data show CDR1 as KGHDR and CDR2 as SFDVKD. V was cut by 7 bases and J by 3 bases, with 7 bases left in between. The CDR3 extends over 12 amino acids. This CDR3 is CATRGTTDTQYF. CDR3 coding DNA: TGTGCCACCAGAGGGACTACAGATACGCAGTATTTT.

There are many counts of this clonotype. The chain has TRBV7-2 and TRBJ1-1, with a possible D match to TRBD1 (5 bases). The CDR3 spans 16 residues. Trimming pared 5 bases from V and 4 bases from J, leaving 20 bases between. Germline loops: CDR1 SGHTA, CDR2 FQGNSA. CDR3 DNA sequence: TGTGCCAGCAGCCATACCCCTCTACGAGACAGCACTGAAGCTTTCTTT. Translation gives CASSHTPLRDSTEAFF. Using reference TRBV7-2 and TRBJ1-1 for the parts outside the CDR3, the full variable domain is GAGVSQSPSNKVTEKGKDVELRCDPISGHTALYWYRQSLGQGLEFLIYFQGNSAPDKSGLPSDRFSAERTGGSVSTLTIQRTQQEDSAVYLCASSHTPLRDSTEAFFGQGTRLTVV.

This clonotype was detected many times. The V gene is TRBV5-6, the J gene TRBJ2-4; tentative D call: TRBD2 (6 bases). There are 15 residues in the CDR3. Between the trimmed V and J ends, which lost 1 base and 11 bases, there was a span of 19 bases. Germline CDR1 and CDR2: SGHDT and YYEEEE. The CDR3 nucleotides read TGTGCCAGCAGCTTGATGCGAACAGCCGGGGAGGTTCAGTACTTC. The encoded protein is CASSLMRTAGEVQYF.